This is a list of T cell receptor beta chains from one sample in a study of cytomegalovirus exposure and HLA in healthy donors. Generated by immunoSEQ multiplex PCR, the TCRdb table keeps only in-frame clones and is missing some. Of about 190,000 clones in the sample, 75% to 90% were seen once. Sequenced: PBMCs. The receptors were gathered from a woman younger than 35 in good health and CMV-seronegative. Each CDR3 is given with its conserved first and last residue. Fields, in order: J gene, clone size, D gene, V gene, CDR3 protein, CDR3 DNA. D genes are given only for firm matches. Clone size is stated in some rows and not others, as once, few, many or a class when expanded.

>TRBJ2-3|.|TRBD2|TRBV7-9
CASSSTKTSTGTDTQYF
TGTGCCAGCAGCTCAACCAAGACTAGCACCGGCACAGATACGCAGTATTTT
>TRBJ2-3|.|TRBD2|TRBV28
CASSTWGGGGFTDTQYF
TGTGCCAGCAGTACGTGGGGTGGGGGAGGGTTCACAGATACGCAGTATTTT
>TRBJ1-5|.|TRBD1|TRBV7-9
CASSATGDSNQPQHF
TGTGCCAGCAGCGCGACAGGGGATAGCAATCAGCCCCAGCATTTT
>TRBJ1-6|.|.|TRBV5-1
CASSLQGSSYNSPLHF
TGCGCCAGCAGCTTACAGGGAAGCTCCTATAATTCACCCCTCCACTTT
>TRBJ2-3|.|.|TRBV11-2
CASSSIAGNLDTQYF
TGTGCCAGCAGCTCAATCGCGGGAAATCTAGATACGCAGTATTTT
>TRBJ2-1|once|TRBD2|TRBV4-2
CASSQWLSGGAYNEQFF
TGTGCCAGCAGCCAATGGTTAAGCGGGGGGGCTTACAATGAGCAGTTCTTC
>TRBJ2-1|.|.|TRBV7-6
CASSPSRNAHEQFF
TGTGCCAGCAGCCCCTCGCGTAACGCCCATGAGCAGTTCTTC
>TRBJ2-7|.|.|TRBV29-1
CSVGTTGYEQYF
TGCAGCGTTGGGACTACGGGATACGAGCAGTACTTC
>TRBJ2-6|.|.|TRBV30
CAWSSGLNSGANVLTF
TGTGCCTGGAGTTCAGGGTTGAACTCTGGGGCCAACGTCCTGACTTTC
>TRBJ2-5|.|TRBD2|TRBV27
CASSLLAGAETQYF
TGTGCCAGCAGTCTACTAGCGGGGGCCGAGACCCAGTACTTC
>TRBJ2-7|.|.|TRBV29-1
CSVAQVTGTRPYLNEQYF
TGCAGCGTTGCACAGGTAACGGGTACTCGTCCTTACTTGAACGAGCAGTACTTC
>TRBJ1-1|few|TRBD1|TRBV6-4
CASSDVIRGCQLGMNTEAFF
TGTGCCAGCAGTGACGTTATCAGGGGGTGCCAGTTAGGCATGAACACTGAAGCTTTCTTT
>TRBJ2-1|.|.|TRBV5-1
CASSLDSDEQFF
TGCGCCAGCAGCTTGGACTCGGATGAGCAGTTCTTC
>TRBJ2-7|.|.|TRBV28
CASSFLTGGRLYEQYF
TGTGCCAGCAGTTTCCTTACCGGGGGGCGACTTTACGAGCAGTACTTC
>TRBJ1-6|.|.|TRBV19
CASSIQATTYNSPLHF
TGTGCCAGTAGTATCCAGGCAACGACCTATAATTCACCCCTCCACTTT
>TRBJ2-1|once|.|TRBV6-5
CASSNGDEQFF
TGTGCCAGCTCGAACGGGGATGAGCAGTTCTTC
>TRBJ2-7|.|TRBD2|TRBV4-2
CASSRGLADPYEQYF
TGTGCCAGCAGCCGCGGACTAGCGGATCCGTACGAGCAGTACTTC
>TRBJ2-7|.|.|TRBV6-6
CASSDDSSYEQYF
TGTGCCAGCAGTGATGACAGCTCCTACGAGCAGTACTTC
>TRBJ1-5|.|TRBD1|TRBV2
CASSEGHRGNQPQHF
TGTGCCAGCAGTGAAGGTCACAGGGGAAATCAGCCCCAGCATTTT
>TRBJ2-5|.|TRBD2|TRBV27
CASSTLTSGSPQETQYF
TGTGCCAGCAGTACCCTGACTAGCGGGAGCCCCCAAGAGACCCAGTACTTC
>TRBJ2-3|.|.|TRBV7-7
CASSSGGLNTQYF
TGTGCCAGCAGCTCCGGGGGTTTGAATACGCAGTATTTT
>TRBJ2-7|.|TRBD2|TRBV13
CASSSGLATGSGQYF
TGTGCCAGCAGCTCTGGACTAGCTACGGGATCCGGGCAGTACTTC
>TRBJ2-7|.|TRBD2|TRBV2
CASRGTSETYEQYF
TGTGCCAGCAGGGGCACTAGCGAAACCTACGAGCAGTACTTC
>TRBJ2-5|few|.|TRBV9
CASSVNVAVQETQYF
TGTGCCAGCAGCGTAAACGTAGCGGTCCAAGAGACCCAGTACTTC
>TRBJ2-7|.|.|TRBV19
CASSPQGYEQYF
TGTGCCAGTAGTCCACAGGGCTACGAGCAGTACTTC
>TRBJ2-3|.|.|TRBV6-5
CASSYSGQAGTQYF
TGTGCCAGCAGTTACTCGGGCCAAGCCGGTACGCAGTATTTT